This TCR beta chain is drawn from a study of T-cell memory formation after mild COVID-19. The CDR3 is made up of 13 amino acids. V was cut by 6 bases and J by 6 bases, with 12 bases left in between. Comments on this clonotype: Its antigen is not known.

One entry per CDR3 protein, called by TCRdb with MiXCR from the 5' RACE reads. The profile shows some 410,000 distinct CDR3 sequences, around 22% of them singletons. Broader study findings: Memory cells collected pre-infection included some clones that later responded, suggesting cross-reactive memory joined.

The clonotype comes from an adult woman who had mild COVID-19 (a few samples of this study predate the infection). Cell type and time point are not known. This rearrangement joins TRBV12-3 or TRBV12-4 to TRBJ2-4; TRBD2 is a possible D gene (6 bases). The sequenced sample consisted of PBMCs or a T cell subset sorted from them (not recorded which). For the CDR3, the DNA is TGTGCCAGCAGCTCCGGGACTTTAAACATTCAGTACTTC. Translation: CASSSGTLNIQYF.